This is a list of T cell receptor beta chains from one sample in a study of shared clonotypes between healthy human individuals. TCRdb's table, derived via immunoSEQ multiplex PCR, lists solely in-frame clones and lacks some. The sample has over 150,000 clones, approximately 70% seen once. The sequencing sample was made of memory CD4+ T cells sorted from blood. All receptors derive from a man aged 25 to 40 in good health. Each CDR3 is given with its conserved first and last residue. Each record gives: J gene, clone size, D gene, V gene, CDR3 DNA, CDR3 protein. D genes are given only for firm matches. Rows give clone size only sometimes, using once, few, many, or a class for an expanded clone.

>TRBJ1-2|NA|NA|TRBV6-1
TGTGCCAGCAGTGAAACGAGTACTAACTATGGCTACACCTTC
CASSETSTNYGYTF
>TRBJ2-1|NA|TRBD2|TRBV11-3
TGTGCCAGCAGCTTAGATCGGGCCGGGAGGGGGTACAATGAGCAGTTCTTC
CASSLDRAGRGYNEQFF
>TRBJ2-3|NA|TRBD2|TRBV7-9
TGTGCCAGCAGCTCCGCATTACTAGCGGGAGTTGCAGATACGCAGTATTTT
CASSSALLAGVADTQYF
>TRBJ2-5|NA|NA|TRBV6-5
TGTGCCAGCAGTTACTCTTGGACTCTGGAGACCCAGTACTTC
CASSYSWTLETQYF
>TRBJ1-4|NA|NA|TRBV6-1
TGTGCCAGCAGTGAACCCCTGGGGGAGACTCTCAATGAAAAACTGTTTTTT
CASSEPLGETLNEKLFF
>TRBJ2-5|NA|TRBD2|TRBV6-1
TGTGCCAGCGTAGTCGGACTAGCGTTCGAGACCCAGTACTTC
CASVVGLAFETQYF
>TRBJ2-7|few|NA|TRBV7-8
TGTGCCAGCAGTCCCGGGTTCTCCTACGAGCAGTACTTC
CASSPGFSYEQYF
>TRBJ2-7|NA|NA|TRBV12-5
TGTGCTAGTGGTGGCCGCGGTGACCGGGGCGCCTACGAGCAGTACTTC
CASGGRGDRGAYEQYF
>TRBJ2-2|NA|NA|TRBV7-9
TGTGCCAGCAGATTTCGAGGGGGGACATCGAACACCGGGGAGCTGTTTTTT
CASRFRGGTSNTGELFF
>TRBJ2-1|NA|TRBD2|TRBV5-1
TGCGCCAGCAGCTTGGCTAGCGGGAGCAACAATGAGCAGTTCTTC
CASSLASGSNNEQFF
>TRBJ2-7|once|TRBD1|TRBV7-2
TGTGCCAGCAGCAATTACAGGGGCGCCTACGAGCAGTACTTC
CASSNYRGAYEQYF
>TRBJ1-2|NA|NA|TRBV18
TGTGCCAGCTCACTAAACTCATTTCCTCCTTATGGCTACACCTTC
CASSLNSFPPYGYTF
>TRBJ1-2|NA|TRBD1|TRBV6-1
TGTGCCAGCAGTCCGGGACAGGGGCCTTATGGCTACACCTTC
CASSPGQGPYGYTF
>TRBJ2-2|few|NA|TRBV2
TGTGCCAGCAGTCCGGGAGAAAACACCGGGGAGCTGTTTTTT
CASSPGENTGELFF
>TRBJ2-1|NA|NA|TRBV28
TGTGCCAGCAGTTTATCAAGCCCAAATGAGCAGTTCTTC
CASSLSSPNEQFF
>TRBJ2-5|NA|TRBD2|TRBV4-2
TGTGCCAGCAGCCAGCCTAGCGGTTTTGGGGCCCAGTACTTC
CASSQPSGFGAQYF
>TRBJ2-3|NA|NA|TRBV5-4
TGTGCCAGCAGCTTGCCAGGGCCCAATACGCAGTATTTT
CASSLPGPNTQYF
>TRBJ2-7|few|NA|TRBV5-5
TGTGCCAGCAGCTTGAGTGGGTACGAGCAGTACTTC
CASSLSGYEQYF
>TRBJ2-7|NA|NA|TRBV5-1
TGCGCCAGCAGCTTGGTTGGGGGAGCCTACGAGCAGTACTTC
CASSLVGGAYEQYF
>TRBJ2-1|NA|NA|TRBV28
TGTGCCAGCGGGACCTACAATGAGCAGTTCTTC
CASGTYNEQFF
>TRBJ1-4|NA|NA|TRBV30
TGTGCCTGGAGTTTGGGGTTAGGCGAAAAACTGTTTTTT
CAWSLGLGEKLFF
>TRBJ2-1|NA|NA|TRBV11-2
TGTGCCAGCAGCTTGGCGGGGAGCTCCTACAATGAGCAGTTCTTC
CASSLAGSSYNEQFF
>TRBJ2-5|few|NA|TRBV6-1
TGTGCCAGCAGTGTAGGGTTTAGGGGGACGCAGGGGATACAAGAGACCCAGTACTTC
CASSVGFRGTQGIQETQYF
>TRBJ2-1|few|NA|TRBV6-5
TGTGCCAGCAGTACTCGGACGGGGTGGGCTGAGCAGTTCTTC
CASSTRTGWAEQFF
>TRBJ2-2|NA|TRBD2|TRBV29-1
TGCAGCGTTGGGGTCGGGACTAGCGGGACCGGGGAGCTGTTTTTT
CSVGVGTSGTGELFF
>TRBJ2-5|few|TRBD1|TRBV25-1
TGTGCCAGCAGTGTCTCAGGGGGTGGGGAGACCCAGTACTTC
CASSVSGGGETQYF
>TRBJ2-1|NA|NA|TRBV5-1
TGCGCCAGCAGCAGACTAAGCGTGGAGGATGAGCAGTTCTTC
CASSRLSVEDEQFF
>TRBJ2-3|NA|NA|TRBV10-3
TGTGCCATCAGTGAGTCGGGAGAGGATACGCAGTATTTT
CAISESGEDTQYF
>TRBJ2-7|NA|TRBD1|TRBV5-5
TGTGCCAGCAGCTTACAGGGGGCCTCCCCCTACGAGCAGTACTTC
CASSLQGASPYEQYF
>TRBJ2-1|NA|NA|TRBV7-7
TGTGCCAGCTCAATAGGGGCTAGCTCCTACAATGAGCAGTTCTTC
CASSIGASSYNEQFF
>TRBJ2-3|once|NA|TRBV4-3
TGCGCCAGCAGCCAGGAACGACCCACTACTAGCACAGATACGCAGTATTTT
CASSQERPTTSTDTQYF
>TRBJ1-5|NA|TRBD1|TRBV29-1
TGCAGCGTAGTTACCGGGACAGGGGGCGTCAATCAGCCCCAGCATTTT
CSVVTGTGGVNQPQHF
>TRBJ2-7|NA|TRBD2|TRBV7-2
TGTGCCAGCAGCTTAGGATTAGCGGGACTAATCTACGAGCAGTACTTC
CASSLGLAGLIYEQYF
>TRBJ2-2|NA|NA|TRBV6-5
TGTGCCAGCAGTGCGAACACCGGGGAGCTGTTTTTT
CASSANTGELFF